This is a list of T cell receptor beta chains from one sample in a study of cytomegalovirus exposure and HLA in healthy donors. This table comes from immunoSEQ multiplex PCR, and its TCRdb copy is limited to in-frame clones, with some not included. The data show about 140,000 clones, approximately 84% seen once. The specimen sequenced was PBMCs. These receptors all come from a man aged 25 to 45 in good health and CMV-seropositive. Both conserved end residues are part of each CDR3. The D gene is left open where the match is weak. Not every row has a clone size; where given, it reads once, few, many or a size class.

d_call j_call clone_size v_call cdr3_nt cdr3_aa
NA TRBJ1-2 NA TRBV6-1 TGTGCCAGCAAGGGGGACGGTTTTAACTATGGCTACACCTTC CASKGDGFNYGYTF
NA TRBJ2-3 NA TRBV7-9 TGTGCCAGCAGCTGGCCGGGGGCAGATACGCAGTATTTT CASSWPGADTQYF
NA TRBJ1-6 NA TRBV30 TGTGCCTGGAGTGTAGTCCAGGGAGGTTCACCCCTCCACTTT CAWSVVQGGSPLHF
TRBD2 TRBJ2-1 NA TRBV7-9 TGTGCCAGCAGCTCACCAGCGGGACTAAATTACAATGAGCAGTTCTTC CASSSPAGLNYNEQFF
TRBD1 TRBJ2-5 NA TRBV28 TGTGCCAGCAGTCTCGGACAGGGAAAGACCCAGTACTTC CASSLGQGKTQYF
NA TRBJ2-7 NA TRBV7-9 TGTGCCAGCAGCCCCCCGGGACTTTACGAGCAGTACTTC CASSPPGLYEQYF
TRBD2 TRBJ2-1 NA TRBV15 TGTGCCACCAGCAGACCGTCTTTGACTAGCGGGAGGGTGTACAATGAGCAGTTCTTC CATSRPSLTSGRVYNEQFF
NA TRBJ2-6 NA TRBV2 TGTGCCAGCAGTCTTCTTAGTGGGGCCAACGTCCTGACTTTC CASSLLSGANVLTF
TRBD1 TRBJ2-7 NA TRBV5-6 TGTGCCAGCAGCTGGGACAGTACCTACGAGCAGTACTTC CASSWDSTYEQYF
NA TRBJ2-5 NA TRBV5-1 TGCGCCAGCAGCCCCCGGGTCGACCAAGAGACCCAGTACTTC CASSPRVDQETQYF
TRBD1 TRBJ1-2 NA TRBV5-1 TGCGCCAGCAGCTTTACAGGGGATGAAGGCTACACCTTC CASSFTGDEGYTF
TRBD1 TRBJ2-7 NA TRBV5-4 TGTGCCAGCAGCGTCGACAGGGGACCCTACGAGCAGTACTTC CASSVDRGPYEQYF
NA TRBJ1-2 NA TRBV27 TGTGCCAGCAGCTGGACCCGGACAGATAACTATGGCTACACCTTC CASSWTRTDNYGYTF
TRBD1 TRBJ1-4 few TRBV7-9 TGTGCCAGCACCTTAGGACAGGGCCAAAAACTGTTTTTT CASTLGQGQKLFF
TRBD1 TRBJ1-1 NA TRBV6-5 TGTGCCAGCAGTTACGACAGGGTATTTACTGAAGCTTTCTTT CASSYDRVFTEAFF
NA TRBJ2-5 NA TRBV28 TGTGCCAGCAGTTTTGAGCGAGAGACCCAGTACTTC CASSFERETQYF
TRBD1 TRBJ2-1 NA TRBV18 TGTGCCAGCTCACTTCCGGGACAGGCGTACAATGAGCAGTTCTTC CASSLPGQAYNEQFF
TRBD2 TRBJ2-2 NA TRBV27 TGTGCCAGCTCGGGGGGGCCGGGAGATGGCTTAAACACCGGGGAGCTGTTTTTT CASSGGPGDGLNTGELFF
NA TRBJ1-5 NA TRBV20-1 TGCAGTGCACAGGAAAATCAGCCCCAGCATTTT CSAQENQPQHF
NA TRBJ1-2 NA TRBV6-5 TGTGCCAGCAGTCGGGACTCGGACGGGGCTTATGGCTACACCTTC CASSRDSDGAYGYTF
TRBD2 TRBJ2-5 NA TRBV5-4 TGTGCCAGCACCATAGCGGGGGGCCAAGAGACCCAGTACTTC CASTIAGGQETQYF
TRBD1 TRBJ1-2 NA TRBV6-5 TGTGCCAGCAGCAAGGGGGCCGCGGGCTATGGCTACACCTTC CASSKGAAGYGYTF
NA TRBJ1-5 NA TRBV6-1 TGTGCCAGCAGTAATCGACAGGGCAATCAGCCCCAGCATTTT CASSNRQGNQPQHF
NA TRBJ1-1 NA TRBV6-1 TGTGCCAGCAGTGCAGTCGAGCGAAGGAACACTGAAGCTTTCTTT CASSAVERRNTEAFF
NA TRBJ2-3 once TRBV29-1 TGCAGCGTTGATAGACAGGTCGTGTCAGATACGCAGTATTTT CSVDRQVVSDTQYF
NA TRBJ1-2 once TRBV7-3 TGTGCCAGCAGCCCGGGGTGGGCCCACACCTTC CASSPGWAHTF
TRBD2 TRBJ2-2 NA TRBV7-2 TGTGCCAGCAGCTCACTAGCGGGGACACCAGGGGGGGAGCTGTTTTTT CASSSLAGTPGGELFF
NA TRBJ1-6 NA TRBV2 TGTGCCAGCAGGGGGGAGCGGGTAAATAATTCACCCCTCCACTTT CASRGERVNNSPLHF
NA TRBJ1-4 NA TRBV7-9 TGTGCCAGCAGCTTAGTCCAGGGCAGGGAAAAACTGTTTTTT CASSLVQGREKLFF
NA TRBJ1-5 NA TRBV10-2 TGCGCCAGCAGTGATCTGGGGCGCTGGCAGCCCCAGCATTTT CASSDLGRWQPQHF
NA TRBJ2-3 NA TRBV30 TGTGCCGGCGGTGCCGGGAACACAGATACGCAGTATTTT CAGGAGNTDTQYF